The next 17 T cell receptor beta chains were all read from a single sample in a study of T cells after yellow fever vaccination. TCRdb re-derived calls from the 5' RACE reads in MiXCR, one entry per CDR3 protein. The table includes about 260,000 distinct CDR3 sequences, 10% to 15% detected once. Sequenced material: CD4+ T cells sorted from PBMCs, taken 45 days after the yellow fever booster vaccination. The receptors shown here come from a man aged 25 to 40 who received the YFV17D yellow fever vaccine.

This clonotype has a count of ten or more. The rearrangement links TRBV29-1 to TRBJ2-3; 8 bases map to TRBD1. V was pared by 6 bases and J by 3 bases, with 8 bases of the junction left unmatched. Germline V lookup: CDR1 SQVTM, CDR2 ANQGSEA. This CDR3 contains 14 residues. CDR3 in DNA: TGCAGCGTCGACGGACAGGGTGGAACAGATACGCAGTATTTT. Protein: CSVDGQGGTDTQYF.

This sequence joins TRBV29-1 and TRBJ2-3, with D possibly matching TRBD1 (6 bases). CDR1 is SQVTM and CDR2 is ANQGSEA in the germline V gene. V lost 7 bases and J 3 bases, leaving 17 bases between the germline ends. This CDR3 has 14 residues. The CDR3 DNA reads TGCAGCGCCCGGCCGGGACATACGACAGATACGCAGTATTTT. This gives the protein CSARPGHTTDTQYF.

The chain links TRBV4-2 to TRBJ2-3, with 12 bases aligning to TRBD2. CDR1 LGHNA and CDR2 YNFKEQ come from the germline V gene. The ends lost 1 base at V and 1 base at J; junction bases unmatched: 0. CDR3 length: 16 residues. The CDR3 bases are TGTGCCAGCAGCCAAGGGACTAGCGGGGGCACAGATACGCAGTATTTT. It encodes CASSQGTSGGTDTQYF.

The CDR3 sequence is CATSDSPGTSGPDTQYF. CDR3 nucleotides: TGTGCCACCAGTGATTCCCCCGGGACTAGCGGCCCAGATACGCAGTATTTT. The chain uses TRBV24-1 and TRBJ2-3; the match to TRBD2 covers 11 bases. V was pared by 2 bases and J by 4 bases, with 7 bases of the junction left unmatched. The V gene's germline CDR1 is KGHDR and CDR2 SFDVKD. The CDR3 covers 17 residues.

The table lists this clonotype with many counts. CDR3 region: CATSGWDTTNTGELFF. The CDR3 DNA follows: TGTGCCACCAGTGGGTGGGACACGACGAACACCGGGGAGCTGTTTTTT. The chain joins TRBV24-1 to TRBJ2-2, with D perhaps TRBD1 (6 bases). Trimming stripped 5 bases from V and 0 bases from J, with 12 bases between. This CDR3 is built from 16 residues. Germline CDR1 is KGHDR and CDR2 is SFDVKD.

This clonotype has more than one count but fewer than ten. This chain connects TRBV7-9 to TRBJ2-2; 10 bases line up with TRBD2. V lost 8 bases, J lost 6 bases, and 6 bases stayed unmatched. Germline V lookup: CDR1 SEHNR, CDR2 FQNEAQ (reference sequence). The CDR3 sequence is 14 residues long. The CDR3 reads CASEREGLAGELFF. The CDR3 DNA reads as TGTGCCAGCGAGCGGGAGGGCCTAGCCGGGGAGCTGTTTTTT.

The chain employs TRBV11-1 and TRBJ1-4, with a tentative D call TRBD1 (5 bases). Trimming removed 5 bases at V and 7 bases at J, with 26 bases between. Per the germline V gene, CDR1 is SGHAT and CDR2 is FQDESV (reference sequence). The CDR3 is made up of 18 amino acids. The CDR3 DNA reads TGTGCCAGCAGCGCTAGAGGGGCAACCATTTCGACCGGTGAAAAACTGTTTTTT. As protein: CASSARGATISTGEKLFF. The full variable domain, completed using reference TRBV11-1 and TRBJ1-4, is EAEVAQSPRYKITEKSQAVAFWCDPISGHATLYWYRQILGQGPELLVQFQDESVVDDSQLPKDRFSAERLKGVDSTLKIQPAELGDSAMYLCASSARGATISTGEKLFFGSGTQLSVL.

This clonotype was counted a few times. The chain combines TRBV4-3 with TRBJ2-2; the match to TRBD1 covers 7 bases. There are 13 residues in the CDR3. Unmatched junction bases numbered 4, after V lost 5 bases and J lost 7 bases. Germline CDR1 and CDR2: LGHNA and YSLEER. The CDR3 bases are TGCGCCAGCAGCAGGGGGCCCGGCGGGGAGCTGTTTTTT. Protein product: CASSRGPGGELFF.

The V call is TRBV18, the J call TRBJ1-1; 7 positions agree with TRBD1. V dropped 2 bases and J dropped 2; count of bases not matched to a gene: 5. Germline values: CDR1 KGHSH, CDR2 LQKENI. The CDR3 is 15 residues long. The CDR3 loop reads CASSPSGDRNTEAFF. CDR3 DNA: TGTGCCAGCTCACCATCGGGGGACAGAAACACTGAAGCTTTCTTT.

The table lists this clonotype with many counts. The chain carries TRBV13 and TRBJ1-2; no firm D call. V gave up 6 bases and J gave up 0 bases, with 17 bases separating them. The CDR3 sequence is 16 residues long. CDR1 is PRHDT and CDR2 is FYEKMQ in the germline V gene (reference sequence). The CDR3 loop reads CASSKEAASSNYGYTF. In DNA form, the CDR3 reads TGTGCCAGCAGTAAGGAGGCTGCTTCTTCTAACTATGGCTACACCTTC.

The rearrangement joins TRBV29-1 to TRBJ2-1, with 7 bases lining up with TRBD1. After removal of 5 bases from V and 0 bases from J, the junction contained 10 bases not matched to a gene. The CDR3 covers 16 residues. The germline V gene encodes CDR1 SQVTM and CDR2 ANQGSEA. The CDR3 region is CSVLTPGQSSYNEQFF. CDR3 sequence (DNA): TGCAGCGTTCTAACACCGGGACAGAGCTCCTACAATGAGCAGTTCTTC.

The genes are TRBV5-1 and TRBJ2-2; D gene uncertain. The CDR3 covers 14 residues. CDR1 is SGHRS and CDR2 is YFSETQ in the germline V gene. Trimming took 1 base from V and 4 from J, leaving 8 bases between them. Written as DNA, the CDR3 is TGCGCCAGCAGCTTGCCCGAATCCACCGGGGAGCTGTTTTTT. The encoded protein is CASSLPESTGELFF.

A few counts support this clonotype. The chain couples TRBV7-2 to TRBJ2-3, with TRBD2 as a possible D gene (5 bases). The CDR3 is 16 residues long. V lost 1 base and J 0 bases, leaving 11 bases between the germline ends. Germline values: CDR1 SGHTA, CDR2 FQGNSA. The DNA for the CDR3 is TGTGCCAGCAGCTTAGTTAGGAGGCCCAGCACAGATACGCAGTATTTT. It specifies CASSLVRRPSTDTQYF.

The table lists this clonotype with many counts. This chain links TRBV4-3 with TRBJ2-2, with TRBD2 as a possible D gene (5 bases). Trimming removed 0 bases from V and 5 bases from J, with 16 bases in between. This CDR3 is built from 17 residues. Germline V CDR1 and CDR2: LGHNA, YSLEER. Written as DNA, the CDR3 is TGCGCCAGCAGCCAAGAAGGTCGGGGTCATCAGACCGGGGAGCTGTTTTTT. Its protein product is CASSQEGRGHQTGELFF.

This clonotype turned up a few times. The chain employs TRBV7-9 and TRBJ1-1; TRBD1 might be the D (5 bases). V lost 7 bases and J 1 base, leaving 19 bases between the germline ends. The CDR3 length is 16 residues. Germline-derived CDR1 and CDR2 are SEHNR and FQNEAQ (reference sequence). The CDR3 nucleotides read TGTGCCAGCAACAGCAGGGCGGGACTGAAGAACACTGAAGCTTTCTTT. Protein sequence: CASNSRAGLKNTEAFF. Combining the CDR3 with reference TRBV7-9 and TRBJ1-1 gives the whole variable domain DTGVSQNPRHKITKRGQNVTFRCDPISEHNRLYWYRQTLGQGPEFLTYFQNEAQLEKSRLLSDRFSAERPKGSFSTLEIQRTEQGDSAMYLCASNSRAGLKNTEAFFGQGTRLTVV.

V gene TRBV12-3 or TRBV12-4 combines with J gene TRBJ1-5, with D tentatively TRBD1 (6 bases). Trimming took 6 bases from V and 9 from J, leaving 18 bases between them. This CDR3 contains 14 residues. The CDR3 loop reads CASSTLGGGGPQHF. CDR3 sequence (DNA): TGTGCCAGCAGCACCCTAGGGGGGGGTGGGCCCCAGCATTTT.

This clonotype was counted a few times. V and J are TRBV12-3 or TRBV12-4 and TRBJ2-6, with TRBD1 matching 11 bases. The CDR3 is made up of 17 amino acids. The V segment lost 7 bases and the J segment 1 base; nucleotides outside the gene matches: 6. The CDR3 DNA follows: TGTGCCAGCACCGGGACAGGGGGAAATTCTGGGGCCAACGTCCTGACTTTC. Translated: CASTGTGGNSGANVLTF.